This TCR beta chain derives from a study of blood T cells in healthy people across ages. General study points: Diversity estimates drawn from one million T cells were deemed underestimates. Changes in expanded clonotypes were possibly confounded, as the CMV status of donors was unknown.

The CDR3 runs 15 residues. Germline CDR1 reads SGHTA; CDR2 reads FQGNSA. Every donor gave roughly 9.2 milliliters of peripheral blood. Through a sample-barcoded 5' primer and a J-beta primer mix, a second PCR was run for 7 to 11 cycles. A single record per CDR3 protein comes from TCRdb applying MiXCR to the 5' RACE reads. This sample has about 570,000 distinct CDR3 sequences, with 25% to 30% found just once. Concerning this clonotype: Its specificity is unknown.

Source material: blood. The chain joins TRBV7-2 to TRBJ2-5; D is tentatively TRBD1 or TRBD2 (5 bases each). TRBJ2-1 matches the DNA end more closely, so the J call is doubtful. The receptor was derived from a woman in her seventies in good health. The CDR3 DNA follows: TGTGCCAGCAGCTTACGACAGCCCGGGGCAATGGAGCAGTTCTTC. This sequence encodes CASSLRQPGAMEQFF.